The 5 T cell receptor beta chains below come from one sample, sequenced in a study of human T cells and chemical hapten exposure. TCRdb reprocessed the RACE reads with MiXCR, giving one entry per CDR3 protein. The top ten clones hold 2.5% to 3.5% of a sample with approximately 70,000 distinct CDR3 sequences, about 9.4% of them seen once. Documented time point: patch test 1, 2 weeks after DPC sensitization. Treatment of the sample: therapeutic diphenylcyclopropenone sensitization with weekly scalp DPC. The sequencing here drew on whole blood, taken in connection with sensitization to the hapten diphenylcyclopropenone (DPC). The source of these receptors is a woman between 40 and 55 years old with alopecia areata. Some clones in this sample may be carry-over from other donors' samples.

This clonotype has a count of ten or more. The V call is TRBV20-1, the J call TRBJ2-3; 9 nucleotides align to TRBD2. The CDR3 loop spans 14 amino acids. Germline CDR1 DFQATT, CDR2 SNEGSKA (reference sequence). The V gene end was trimmed by 1 base and the J gene end by 1 base; junction bases not matched to a gene: 0. The CDR3 nucleotides are TGCAGTGCTAGAGGGACTAGCGGCACAGATACGCAGTATTTT. Protein product: CSARGTSGTDTQYF.

This chain connects TRBV18 to TRBJ1-4; no clear D. The CDR3 totals 15 residues. V lost 5 bases and J lost 7, with 17 bases in between. Germline CDR1 KGHSH, CDR2 LQKENI. CDR3 sequence: CASSFTDGAGEKLFF. The CDR3 DNA follows: TGTGCCAGCTCATTTACGGACGGCGCGGGTGAAAAACTGTTTTTT.

There are many counts of this clonotype. The genes are TRBV9 and TRBJ2-1; TRBD2 agrees at 9 bases. The CDR3 has 16 amino acids. Germline-derived CDR1 and CDR2 are SGDLS and YYNGEE. J was trimmed by 6 bases and V by 0 bases; bases with no gene match: 7. The chain's CDR3 is CASSVEASGVGNEQFF. The CDR3 DNA is TGTGCCAGCAGCGTAGAGGCTAGCGGGGTTGGCAATGAGCAGTTCTTC.

V usage is TRBV5-1 and J usage is TRBJ1-1; D is unresolved. Per germline, CDR1 SGHRS and CDR2 YFSETQ. The CDR3 is 14 residues long. Between the trimmed V and J ends, which lost 0 bases and 2 bases, there was a span of 8 bases. Written as DNA, the CDR3 is TGCGCCAGCAGCTTGGCACGGCAAAACACTGAAGCTTTCTTT. Protein: CASSLARQNTEAFF.

This clonotype was found a few times. This chain links TRBV11-2 with TRBJ1-2, with TRBD1 matching 8 bases. CDR1 SGHAT and CDR2 FQNNGV come from the germline V gene. The CDR3 is 13 residues long. Trimming at V came to 7 bases and at J to 2 bases, leaving 3 bases not matched to a gene. Here the CDR3 DNA reads TGTGCCAGCACCGGACAGGGCAACTATGGCTACACCTTC. It specifies CASTGQGNYGYTF.